The 18 T cell receptor beta chains below come from one sample, sequenced in a study of blood T cell repertoires in COVID-19. TCRdb keeps only in-frame clones here, not all; method: immunoSEQ multiplex PCR. The profile covers about 270,000 clones, with just under 90% appearing a single time and approximately 1.8% taken by the ten largest. What was sequenced was PBMCs or T cells enriched from blood (not recorded which). The source is a woman aged 55-69 years who had recovered from COVID-19.

This sequence joins TRBV6-2 or TRBV6-3 and TRBJ1-1, with D possibly being TRBD1 (6 bases). The V and J ends lost 0 bases and 0 bases respectively, with 11 bases between them. The germline V gene has CDR1 MNHEY and CDR2 SVGEGT. This CDR3 has 16 amino acids. The CDR3 region has the DNA TGTGCCAGCAGTTACTCAAAGACAGGTATGAACACTGAAGCTTTCTTT. Residues: CASSYSKTGMNTEAFF.

A single count supports this clone. The chain employs TRBV10-1 and TRBJ2-1, with 9 bases matching TRBD1. Losses at the gene ends were 6 bases for V and 8 bases for J; bases not matched to a gene: 14. CDR3 size: 16 residues. CDR1 WNHNN and CDR2 SYGVQD come from the germline V gene (reference sequence). The CDR3 loop is CASSRLTGQGIDEQFF. The CDR3 coding sequence is TGCGCCAGCAGCAGACTGACGGGACAGGGTATCGATGAGCAGTTCTTC.

The chain recombines TRBV5-1 with TRBJ1-5; D remains unclear. CDR3 length equals 14 residues. Trimming pared 4 bases from V and 3 bases from J, leaving 11 bases between. Germline V gives CDR1 SGHRS, CDR2 YFSETQ. CDR3 nucleotide sequence: TGCGCCAGCAGCCTTTACGGGAACAATCAGCCCCAGCATTTT. It encodes CASSLYGNNQPQHF.

This chain joins TRBV6-5 and TRBJ1-5; D is ambiguous. The CDR3 is made up of 14 amino acids. From germline, CDR1 is MNHEY and CDR2 SVGAGI. Deletions cut 5 bases from V and 5 bases from J, with 13 bases between. The CDR3 nucleotides read TGTGCCAGCAGTACCGGGTCCCCATATCAGCCCCAGCATTTT. Protein product: CASSTGSPYQPQHF.

The chain couples TRBV19 to TRBJ2-5; 12 nucleotides line up with TRBD2. This CDR3 contains 17 residues. J lost 4 bases, V lost 5 bases, and 11 bases had no gene match. Germline V gene data show CDR1 as LNHDA and CDR2 as SQIVND (reference sequence). The CDR3 DNA reads TGTGCCAGTAGTCCACAAACCCCGGGACTAGCGGGAGAGACCCAGTACTTC. Amino acid sequence: CASSPQTPGLAGETQYF. Full variable domain (outside the CDR3, taken from reference TRBV19 and TRBJ2-5): DGGITQSPKYLFRKEGQNVTLSCEQNLNHDAMYWYRQDPGQGLRLIYYSQIVNDFQKGDIAEGYSVSREKKESFPLTVTSAQKNPTAFYLCASSPQTPGLAGETQYFGPGTRLLVL.

J is TRBJ2-7 and V is TRBV6-1; 9 bases are a match to TRBD1. Germline CDR1 and CDR2: MNHNS and SASEGT. The CDR3 is 15 amino acids. The junction had 8 bases not matched to a gene; V was cut back by 6 bases and J by 2 bases. The DNA for the CDR3 is TGTGCCAGCAGCGCGGTGGACAGGGGTGCCTACGAGCAGTACTTC. Protein product: CASSAVDRGAYEQYF.

The chain couples TRBV11-3 to TRBJ1-1; D is perhaps TRBD1 (6 bases). CDR1 and CDR2 (germline): SGHNT, YENEEA. CDR3 length equals 14 residues. Trimming removed 5 bases from V and 4 bases from J, with 14 bases in between. CDR3 residues: CASSRNQGLTEAFF. The DNA for the CDR3 is TGTGCCAGCAGCCGTAATCAGGGGCTCACTGAAGCTTTCTTT.

V gene TRBV28 combines with J gene TRBJ1-4, with a tentative D call TRBD1 (5 bases). The CDR3 is 13 residues long. V lost 11 bases, J lost 3 bases, and 13 bases lay in between. The V gene's germline CDR1 is MDHEN and CDR2 SYDVKM. CDR3 bases: TGTGCCGGCGGGGGGACGCCTAATGAAAAACTGTTTTTT. It translates to CAGGGTPNEKLFF.

The table lists this clone with a count of one. The chain uses TRBV5-1 and TRBJ2-7; D is ambiguous. The CDR3 is 14 residues long. Germline assignment: CDR1 SGHRS and CDR2 YFSETQ. Trimming shortened V by 1 base and J by 1 base, and 9 bases separated the two germline ends. CDR3 in amino acids: CASSLLTGSYEQYF. The CDR3 DNA reads as TGCGCCAGCAGCTTGCTGACGGGTTCCTACGAGCAGTACTTC.

The gene calls are TRBV27 and TRBJ2-7; the match to TRBD1 covers 7 bases. From germline, CDR1 is MNHEY and CDR2 SMNVEV (reference sequence). This CDR3 spans 14 amino acids. Trimming removed 5 bases from V and 5 bases from J; junction bases left unmatched: 9. This CDR3 is CASSPLTGKNEQYF. CDR3 nucleotide sequence: TGTGCCAGCAGTCCGCTGACAGGGAAAAACGAGCAGTACTTC.

This chain links TRBV19 with TRBJ1-2; TRBD1 agrees at 7 bases. Germline V CDR1 and CDR2: LNHDA, SQIVND (reference sequence). V lost 5 bases, J lost 8 bases, and 8 bases stayed unmatched. This CDR3 has 13 amino acids. The DNA for the CDR3 is TGTGCCAGTAGTTGGGGAACAGGGGAAGGCTACACCTTC. Translating gives CASSWGTGEGYTF.

The rearrangement links TRBV9 to TRBJ2-3; D not resolved. Germline CDR1 is SGDLS and CDR2 is YYNGEE. CDR3 length: 11 residues. Trimming removed 4 bases from V and 2 bases from J, with 2 bases in between. The CDR3 DNA is TGTGCCAGCAGCCACACAGATACGCAGTATTTT. Translation: CASSHTDTQYF.

The chain is built from TRBV5-1 and TRBJ2-1; 10 bases align to TRBD2. With V trimmed by 0 bases and J by 4 bases, 4 bases remained unmatched. The CDR3 contains 16 residues. Germline CDR1 is SGHRS and CDR2 is YFSETQ. The CDR3 sequence is CASSLVASGGYNEQFF. In DNA, the CDR3 is TGCGCCAGCAGCTTGGTGGCTAGCGGGGGTTACAATGAGCAGTTCTTC.

This clone was recorded a few times. This rearrangement joins TRBV4-1 to TRBJ1-2; D unclear. Trimming took off 3 bases at V and 8 bases at J, with 19 bases between the two ends. Germline CDR1 is MGHRA and CDR2 is YSYEKL. The CDR3 consists of 15 residues. The CDR3 sequence is CASSHPAGAITGYTF. In DNA, the CDR3 is TGCGCCAGCAGCCACCCTGCGGGAGCCATAACGGGCTACACCTTC.

The genes are TRBV11-2 and TRBJ1-5; no firm D call. The CDR3 loop spans 14 amino acids. Germline V gene lookup returns CDR1 SGHAT and CDR2 FQNNGV. The V gene lost 4 bases and the J gene lost 0 bases, with 7 bases spanning the gap. The CDR3 is CASSSTNSNQPQHF. Written as DNA, the CDR3 is TGTGCCAGCAGCTCAACAAATAGCAATCAGCCCCAGCATTTT.

The chain uses TRBV19 and TRBJ1-1, with D possibly TRBD1 on 6 matching bases. CDR1 is LNHDA and CDR2 is SQIVND in the germline V gene (reference sequence). The CDR3 contains 15 residues. Trimming cost V 3 bases and J 5 bases, with 16 bases left between them. The CDR3 nucleotides are TGTGCCAGTAGTATGACGGACAGCCTTCAGACTGAAGCTTTCTTT. It is translated as CASSMTDSLQTEAFF.

This rearrangement joins TRBV5-1 to TRBJ2-1; D is possibly TRBD2 (6 bases). Trimming took off 0 bases at V and 5 bases at J, with 12 bases between the two ends. This CDR3 spans 15 amino acids. Germline-derived CDR1 and CDR2 are SGHRS and YFSETQ. The CDR3, as DNA: TGCGCCAGCAGCTTGGGACTAGATCCTAACAATGAGCAGTTCTTC. Translating it yields CASSLGLDPNNEQFF.

V is TRBV2 and J is TRBJ1-2; D uncertain. Trimming pared 4 bases from V and 2 bases from J, leaving 8 bases between. The germline V gene encodes CDR1 SNHLY and CDR2 FYNNEI. CDR3 length: 13 residues. CDR3 in DNA: TGTGCCAGCAGTGCGGAGGCGAACTATGGCTACACCTTC. This encodes CASSAEANYGYTF.